These 27 T cell receptor beta chains were all obtained from the same sample, sequenced in a study of vaccination and CD4 T cells after COVID-19. At the Johns Hopkins FTIC core, DNA taken from cultured CD4+ T cells was sequenced by way of the Oncomine TCR Beta short-read assay. One entry per CDR3 protein results from TCRdb running MiXCR on the PCR reads. Of about 20,000 distinct CDR3 sequences in the sample, roughly 23% were seen once. This sample's treatment: roughly 11-day PBMC culture with coronavirus spike peptide pools or control peptides (ViraFEST assay). These receptors' targets are unknown. Sequencing input: cultured CD4+ T cells from blood. Source of these receptors: a human donor with COVID-19.

The gene calls are TRBV7-2 and TRBJ2-2, with 10 bases matching TRBD2. J was trimmed by 4 bases and V by 3 bases; bases with no gene match: 2. The CDR3 totals 15 residues. Germline CDR1 is SGHTA and CDR2 is FQGNSA. CDR3 nucleotides: TGTGCCAGCAGCTTGGGACTAGCGAGCACCGGGGAGCTGTTTTTT. This codes for CASSLGLASTGELFF.

The V gene is TRBV6-1, the J gene TRBJ1-1; D is undetermined. The CDR3 is 16 residues long. Germline V gives CDR1 MNHNS, CDR2 SASEGT. The ends were cut back, 3 bases at V and 4 bases at J, with 18 bases in the middle. The CDR3 loop reads CASSEVGRRIGTEAFF. As DNA, the CDR3 is TGTGCCAGCAGTGAGGTCGGCAGAAGAATCGGCACTGAAGCTTTCTTT.

The chain is built from TRBV4-1 and TRBJ1-6; D is ambiguous. This CDR3 has 16 residues. V lost 5 bases to trimming and J lost 0 bases, with 11 bases between them. The germline gives CDR1 MGHRA, CDR2 YSYEKL. The CDR3 DNA reads as TGCGCCAGCAGCATCCAGGTATGCTCCTATAATTCACCCCTCCACTTT. This gives the protein CASSIQVCSYNSPLHF.

The chain carries TRBV5-8 and TRBJ1-1; 7 nucleotides align to TRBD1. Germline lookup yields CDR1 SGHTS and CDR2 YDEGEE. V dropped 4 bases and J dropped 0; count of bases not matched to a gene: 6. This CDR3 is 15 amino acids long. CDR3: CASSRMDRLNTEAFF. The CDR3 nucleotides read TGTGCCAGCAGCCGTATGGACAGGTTGAACACTGAAGCTTTCTTT.

In its sample, this clonotype was seen a few times. V usage is TRBV5-4 and J usage is TRBJ2-5; D may be TRBD1 or TRBD2 (5 bases each). CDR1 and CDR2 (germline): SGHNT, YYREEE (reference sequence). Deletions cut 0 bases from V and 5 bases from J, with 11 bases between. This CDR3 has 14 residues. The CDR3 coding sequence is TGTGCCAGCAGCTTGGTCGGCAGGGAGGAGACCCAGTACTTC. It is translated as CASSLVGREETQYF.

There are a few counts of this clonotype. The chain joins TRBV5-1 to TRBJ2-5; the match to TRBD2 covers 8 bases. Germline V CDR1 and CDR2: SGHRS, YFSETQ. This CDR3 spans 16 amino acids. The J segment lost 5 bases and the V segment lost 1 base, leaving 10 bases of the junction unmatched. CDR3 protein: CASSLYPRGLEETQYF. Here the CDR3 DNA reads TGCGCCAGCAGCTTGTACCCCCGGGGACTAGAGGAGACCCAGTACTTC.

The chain uses TRBV6-1 and TRBJ1-3; D might be TRBD1 (5 bases). CDR1 MNHNS and CDR2 SASEGT come from the germline V gene. V dropped 6 bases and J dropped 0 bases, with 12 bases sitting between them. CDR3 size: 15 residues. CDR3 sequence: CASSRYRSSGNTIYF. The CDR3 DNA follows: TGTGCCAGCAGCCGTTACAGGAGCTCTGGAAACACCATATATTTT.

The chain combines TRBV10-3 with TRBJ2-1, with a possible D match to TRBD1 (5 bases). V was shortened by 2 bases and J by 6 bases, with 14 bases between the two germline ends. The CDR3 sequence is 15 residues long. CDR1 and CDR2 (germline): ENHRY, SYGVKD. CDR3 nucleotide sequence: TGTGCCATCAGTGAGGAGACCCAGGGATCCAATGAGCAGTTCTTC. Translation: CAISEETQGSNEQFF.

This sequence joins TRBV6-1 and TRBJ1-2, with 7 positions matching TRBD1. Germline assignment: CDR1 MNHNS and CDR2 SASEGT. The trim removed 7 bases at V and 0 bases at J, leaving 8 bases unmatched. The CDR3 length is 15 residues. The CDR3 protein is CASIGRGETNYGYTF. As DNA, the CDR3 is TGTGCCAGCATCGGCAGGGGGGAAACTAACTATGGCTACACCTTC.

This clonotype was found a few times. This chain connects TRBV12-5 to TRBJ1-6, with 7 bases fitting TRBD1. The trim removed 2 bases at V and 10 bases at J, leaving 2 bases unmatched. The CDR3 extends over 13 amino acids. From germline, CDR1 is LGHNT and CDR2 FRNRAP. CDR3 region: CASGLQGESPLHF. In nucleotides, the CDR3 is TGTGCTAGTGGTTTGCAGGGGGAATCACCCCTCCACTTT.

This clonotype was counted a few times. The chain employs TRBV20-1 and TRBJ2-1; TRBD1 is a possible D gene (6 bases). V lost 3 bases and J lost 7, with 13 bases in between. CDR1 DFQATT and CDR2 SNEGSKA come from the germline V gene (reference sequence). The CDR3 runs 13 residues. The DNA for the CDR3 is TGCAGTGCTAGGGGGGCATTCGGTAATGAGCAGTTCTTC. This codes for CSARGAFGNEQFF.

This clonotype was observed a handful of times. The V and J genes are TRBV6-5 and TRBJ2-3; no clear D gene. V lost 2 bases to trimming and J lost 0 bases, with 6 bases between them. Germline lookup yields CDR1 MNHEY and CDR2 SVGAGI. CDR3 length: 14 amino acids. Here the CDR3 reads CASSYTGSTDTQYF. In DNA form, the CDR3 reads TGTGCCAGCAGTTACACGGGTAGCACAGATACGCAGTATTTT.

This clonotype occurred a few times. A junction boundary mismatches the germline segment, possibly from a read error. The rearrangement uses TRBV2 and TRBJ2-3; TRBD1 is a possible D gene (6 bases). CDR1 SNHLY and CDR2 FYNNEI come from the germline V gene. The CDR3 has 12 amino acids. The CDR3 reads CASNLQGGLPWF. CDR3 nucleotides: TGTGCCAGCAACCTACAGGGCGGACTGCCCTGGTTT.

The chain carries TRBV30 and TRBJ2-7, with TRBD1 matching over 10 bases. V dropped 3 bases and J dropped 4; count of bases not matched to a gene: 6. The CDR3 runs 14 residues. Germline-derived CDR1 and CDR2 are GTSNPN and SVGIG (reference sequence). The CDR3 loop reads CAWRGRDRGYEQYF. The CDR3 DNA is TGTGCCTGGAGGGGACGGGACAGGGGTTACGAGCAGTACTTC.

The chain uses TRBV6-1 and TRBJ1-2, with D possibly being TRBD1 (6 bases). The CDR3 covers 13 residues. Germline CDR1 MNHNS, CDR2 SASEGT. Trimming took off 6 bases at V and 2 bases at J, with 10 bases between the two ends. CDR3 region: CASRDTGNYGYTF. For the CDR3, the DNA is TGTGCCAGCAGGGATACAGGGAACTATGGCTACACCTTC.

This clonotype has more than one count but fewer than ten. V gene TRBV7-3 combines with J gene TRBJ2-3; 9 positions agree with TRBD1. The V segment lost 5 bases and the J segment 12 bases; nucleotides outside the gene matches: 6. The CDR3 is made up of 12 amino acids. Germline CDR1 SGHTA, CDR2 FQGTGA. CDR3 nucleotide sequence: TGTGCCAGCAGCGGCCGGGACAGGGAACAGTATTTT. It translates to CASSGRDREQYF.

The V gene is TRBV12-3 or TRBV12-4, the J gene TRBJ1-2; D not certain. Trimming took 3 bases from V and 4 from J, leaving 6 bases between them. This CDR3 contains 12 residues. The CDR3 sequence is CASSLTSYGYTF. Here the CDR3 DNA reads TGTGCCAGCAGTTTGACCTCCTATGGCTACACCTTC.

This sequence joins TRBV25-1 and TRBJ1-2; tentative D call: TRBD1 (5 bases). Germline assignment: CDR1 MGHDK and CDR2 SYGVNS. The CDR3 spans 17 residues. V dropped 2 bases and J dropped 4 bases, with 20 bases sitting between them. CDR3 sequence reads: CASSEPGLGLRGYGYTF. CDR3 nucleotides: TGTGCCAGCAGTGAACCAGGGTTGGGGCTACGGGGCTATGGCTACACCTTC.

This clonotype was recorded a few times. The chain couples TRBV7-6 to TRBJ2-5, with 8 bases lining up with TRBD1. Germline trimming cut 1 base from V and 2 bases from J; bases unmatched to any gene: 6. The CDR3 extends over 16 amino acids. Germline assignment: CDR1 SGHVS and CDR2 FNYEAQ. The CDR3 region has the DNA TGTGCCAGCAGCTTAGTGGCCAGGGGGCCGCAAGAGACCCAGTACTTC. It translates to CASSLVARGPQETQYF.

The V call is TRBV20-1, the J call TRBJ1-3, with D unclear. The CDR3 spans 16 residues. CDR1 and CDR2 (germline): DFQATT, SNEGSKA (reference sequence). Trimming removed 0 bases at V and 0 bases at J, with 12 bases between. Here the CDR3 reads CSARDLAVFSGNTIYF. Written as DNA, the CDR3 is TGCAGTGCTAGAGATTTGGCGGTATTCTCTGGAAACACCATATATTTT.

This clonotype is termed medium-sized (0.01 to 0.1%). The chain's CDR3 is CASPATGFLTGELFF. In DNA, the CDR3 is TGTGCCAGCCCCGCGACGGGGTTCCTCACCGGGGAGCTGTTTTTT. The V gene is TRBV27, the J gene TRBJ2-2; D is perhaps TRBD2 (5 bases). The CDR3 loop spans 15 amino acids. Germline V gene sequence: CDR1 MNHEY, CDR2 SMNVEV (reference sequence). Trimming cost V 8 bases and J 4 bases, with 17 bases left between them.

The rearrangement uses TRBV7-2 and TRBJ2-3; D is uncertain. V was pared by 1 base and J by 5 bases, with 7 bases between. Germline lookup yields CDR1 SGHTA and CDR2 FQGNSA. The CDR3 totals 13 residues. The CDR3 DNA is TGTGCCAGCAGCTTAGTTTCTGGAGATACGCAGTATTTT. It specifies CASSLVSGDTQYF.

This clonotype is medium-sized (0.01 to 0.1%) by share. V is TRBV20-1 and J is TRBJ1-1; D call uncertain. The CDR3 contains 11 residues. V was cut by 4 bases and J by 8 bases, with 11 bases left in between. CDR1 and CDR2 (germline): DFQATT, SNEGSKA (reference sequence). CDR3 in amino acids: CSAIPRLEAFF. The DNA for the CDR3 is TGCAGTGCTATTCCGCGGCTGGAAGCTTTCTTT.

The V call is TRBV6-5, the J call TRBJ2-5; D is unresolved. The CDR3 has 14 residues. Trimming cost V 0 bases and J 5 bases, with 10 bases left between them. Germline-derived CDR1 and CDR2 are MNHEY and SVGAGI. Written as DNA, the CDR3 is TGTGCCAGCAGTTACTCACCCCTGGGGGAGACCCAGTACTTC. Translation gives CASSYSPLGETQYF.

This clonotype turned up a few times. This CDR3 is CAWKVGETQYF. Here the CDR3 DNA reads TGTGCCTGGAAAGTGGGGGAGACCCAGTACTTC. The genes are TRBV30 and TRBJ2-5; D unclear. The CDR3 totals 11 residues. Trimming removed 4 bases at V and 5 bases at J, with 8 bases between. Germline V gene data show CDR1 as GTSNPN and CDR2 as SVGIG (reference sequence). The complete variable domain, with remaining parts taken from reference TRBV30 and TRBJ2-5, reads SQTIHQWPATLVQPVGSPLSLECTVEGTSNPNLYWYRQAAGRGLQLLFYSVGIGQISSEVPQNLSASRPQDRQFILSSKKLLLSDSGFYLCAWKVGETQYFGPGTRLLVL.

This clonotype was counted a few times. V usage is TRBV6-1 and J usage is TRBJ2-5; D unclear. Germline V gives CDR1 MNHNS, CDR2 SASEGT. The CDR3 has 13 residues. With 6 bases removed from V and 7 bases from J, the gap between germline ends came to 15 bases. The CDR3 region has the DNA TGTGCCAGCAGGGAAAGGCCCCTAGGGACCCAGTACTTC. It encodes CASRERPLGTQYF.

This clonotype was observed a few times. The rearrangement links TRBV25-1 to TRBJ2-5; the D gene could be TRBD1 or TRBD2 (5 bases each). V was clipped by 3 bases and J by 5 bases, with 13 bases between them. This CDR3 spans 14 amino acids. Germline V lookup: CDR1 MGHDK, CDR2 SYGVNS. The CDR3 sequence is CASSEQGPSETQYF. The CDR3 coding sequence is TGTGCCAGCAGTGAGCAGGGACCCAGCGAGACCCAGTACTTC.